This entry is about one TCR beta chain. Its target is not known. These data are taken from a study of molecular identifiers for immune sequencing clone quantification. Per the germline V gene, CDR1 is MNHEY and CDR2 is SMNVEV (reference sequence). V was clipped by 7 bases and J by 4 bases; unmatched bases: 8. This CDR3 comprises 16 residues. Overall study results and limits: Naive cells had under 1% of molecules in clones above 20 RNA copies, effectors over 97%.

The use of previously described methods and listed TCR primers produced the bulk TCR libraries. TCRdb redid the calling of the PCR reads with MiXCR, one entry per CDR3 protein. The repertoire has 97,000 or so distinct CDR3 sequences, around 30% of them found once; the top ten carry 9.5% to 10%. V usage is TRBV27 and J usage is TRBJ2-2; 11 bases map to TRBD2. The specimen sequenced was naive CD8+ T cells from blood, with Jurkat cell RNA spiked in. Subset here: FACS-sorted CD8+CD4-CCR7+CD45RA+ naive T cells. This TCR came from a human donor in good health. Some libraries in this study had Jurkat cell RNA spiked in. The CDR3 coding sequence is TGTGCCAGCATTACTAGCGGGAGTCGGGTCACCGGGGAGCTGTTTTTT. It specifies CASITSGSRVTGELFF.